Described below is a single T cell receptor beta chain sequence and its context. Its specificity is unknown. The authors ran the immunoSEQ assay, v3.0, at survey level. Profiling relied on immunoSEQ multiplex PCR, and the TCRdb table lists in-frame clones only, not all of them. Among just over 20,000 clones listed, almost 85% were seen once. Germline trimming cut 5 bases from V and 6 bases from J; bases unmatched to any gene: 15. This CDR3 has 17 residues. Germline assignment: CDR1 SGHTA and CDR2 FQGTGA. These data originate in a study of long-term antiretroviral therapy in people with HIV. Study-level points and caveats: Information pertaining to ART adherence, viral resistance or therapeutic modifications was not obtained. Diversity measured after ART increased yet remained under transplant donor controls.

Treatment for all HIV-infected participants took place in the United States. V is TRBV7-3 and J is TRBJ1-2, with 10 bases identical to TRBD1. The sequenced sample was unsorted PBMCs, obtained 0.5 years after starting antiretroviral therapy. The receptor was isolated from a man in his late teens or twenties with HIV. CDR3 protein: CASSLLPGQGFEDGYTF. The CDR3 region has the DNA TGTGCCAGCAGCCTACTCCCGGGACAGGGGTTCGAGGATGGCTACACCTTC.